The source of this T cell receptor (beta chain) is a study of T cells after yellow fever vaccination. About the research overall: Fractions of low cell number were prepared using SMART-Seq v4 Ultra Low Input.

This CDR3 has 15 amino acids. The junction had 15 bases not matched to a gene; V was cut back by 6 bases and J by 5 bases. The V gene's germline CDR1 is DFQATT and CDR2 SNEGSKA (reference sequence). This clonotype was seen a handful of times. Its antigen is as yet unknown. In TCRdb, the 5' RACE reads were re-called with MiXCR into one record per CDR3 protein. The table includes under 150,000 distinct CDR3 sequences, about 7.7% detected once. Study results and limitations: At 95% to 98% for CD4 and approximately 89% for CD8, most primary-vaccination clones showed up again after the booster.

Sequenced here: CD4+ T cells sorted from PBMCs, sampled 5 days after the yellow fever booster vaccination. This TCR was recovered from a man aged 25-45 years who received the YFV17D yellow fever vaccine. The chain carries TRBV20-1 and TRBJ2-7, with TRBD2 identical over 8 bases. CDR3 region: CSADPGTRVRDEQYF. The CDR3 DNA reads as TGCAGTGCCGATCCCGGGACTAGGGTGCGGGACGAGCAGTACTTC.